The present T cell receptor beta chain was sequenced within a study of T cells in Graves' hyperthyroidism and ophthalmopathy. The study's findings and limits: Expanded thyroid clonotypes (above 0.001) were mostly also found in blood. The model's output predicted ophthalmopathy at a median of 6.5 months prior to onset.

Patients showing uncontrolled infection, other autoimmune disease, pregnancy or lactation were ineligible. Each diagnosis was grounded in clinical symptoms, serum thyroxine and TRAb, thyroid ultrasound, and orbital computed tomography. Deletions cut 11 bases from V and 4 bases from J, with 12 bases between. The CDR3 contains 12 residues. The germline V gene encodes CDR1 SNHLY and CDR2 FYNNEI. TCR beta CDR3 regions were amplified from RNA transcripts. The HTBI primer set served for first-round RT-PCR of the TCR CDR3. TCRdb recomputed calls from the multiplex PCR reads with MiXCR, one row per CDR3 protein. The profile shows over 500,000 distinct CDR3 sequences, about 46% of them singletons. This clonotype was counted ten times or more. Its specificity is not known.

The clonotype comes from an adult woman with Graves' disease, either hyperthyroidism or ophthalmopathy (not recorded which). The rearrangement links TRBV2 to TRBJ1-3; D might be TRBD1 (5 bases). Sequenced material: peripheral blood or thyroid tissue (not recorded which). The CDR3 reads CASWGRGNTIYF. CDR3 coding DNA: TGTGCCTCTTGGGGCAGAGGAAACACCATATATTTT. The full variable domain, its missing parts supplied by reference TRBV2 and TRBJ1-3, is EPEVTQTPSHQVTQMGQEVILRCVPISNHLYFYWYRQILGQKVEFLVSFYNNEISEKSEIFDDQFSVERPDGSNFTLKIRSTKLEDSAMYFCASWGRGNTIYFGEGSWLTVV.